Each of the 17 T cell receptor beta chains below was sequenced from the same sample in a study of blood T cell repertoires in COVID-19. Clones were read by immunoSEQ multiplex PCR, and TCRdb kept only the in-frame ones, dropping some. The sample contains 65,000 to 90,000 clones, roughly 82% of which appear only once. Specimen: peripheral blood. These receptors were obtained from a man in his fifties or sixties with active COVID-19.

The chain has TRBV4-3 and TRBJ2-2; the match to TRBD2 covers 9 bases. Trimming cost V 0 bases and J 7 bases; bases outside gene matches: 3. This CDR3 is built from 15 residues. Germline assignment: CDR1 LGHNA and CDR2 YSLEER. The CDR3 is CASSQERTSVGELFF. The CDR3 region has the DNA TGCGCCAGCAGCCAAGAGCGGACTAGCGTCGGGGAGCTGTTTTTT.

V gene TRBV30 combines with J gene TRBJ1-2, with 7 bases matching TRBD1. Germline V gene lookup returns CDR1 GTSNPN and CDR2 SVGIG (reference sequence). The junction had 10 bases not matched to a gene; V was cut back by 3 bases and J by 6 bases. The CDR3 extends over 14 amino acids. The CDR3 reads CAWRSGGKWDGYTF. The CDR3 DNA reads TGTGCCTGGAGGTCAGGGGGAAAGTGGGATGGCTACACCTTC.

The V gene is TRBV7-3, the J gene TRBJ2-5; TRBD2 agrees at 9 bases. This CDR3 has 15 residues. Germline V gene lookup returns CDR1 SGHTA and CDR2 FQGTGA. J lost 2 bases, V lost 2 bases, and 3 bases had no gene match. CDR3 protein: CASSLAGGVQETQYF. As DNA, the CDR3 is TGTGCCAGCAGCTTAGCGGGAGGGGTACAAGAGACCCAGTACTTC. Based on the CDR3 plus reference TRBV7-3 and TRBJ2-5, the full variable domain is GAGVSQTPSNKVTEKGKYVELRCDPISGHTALYWYRQSLGQGPEFLIYFQGTGAADDSGLPNDRFFAVRPEGSVSTLKIQRTERGDSAVYLCASSLAGGVQETQYFGPGTRLLVL.

The chain combines TRBV5-1 with TRBJ1-1, with D possibly TRBD1 on 6 matching bases. Trimming cost V 6 bases and J 8 bases, with 23 bases left between them. Germline-derived CDR1 and CDR2 are SGHRS and YFSETQ. The CDR3 totals 15 residues. The CDR3, as DNA: TGCGCCAGCATCCCCCCCGGGGGGCAAGCAAGGGAAGCTTTCTTT. This sequence encodes CASIPPGGQAREAFF.

This clone was recorded only once. The chain is built from TRBV7-3 and TRBJ2-3; 7 nucleotides match TRBD2. Trimming at V came to 0 bases and at J to 8 bases, leaving 8 bases not matched to a gene. The CDR3 is made up of 15 amino acids. Germline V lookup: CDR1 SGHTA, CDR2 FQGTGA. The CDR3 protein is CASSLTVGGRGTQYF. The CDR3 DNA reads TGTGCCAGCAGCTTAACCGTGGGAGGGCGAGGTACGCAGTATTTT.

The genes are TRBV28 and TRBJ1-2; D remains ambiguous. There are 12 residues in the CDR3. V was cut by 5 bases and J by 4 bases, with 8 bases left in between. Germline-derived CDR1 and CDR2 are MDHEN and SYDVKM. The CDR3 protein is CASSSERYGYTF. The DNA for the CDR3 is TGTGCCAGCAGTAGCGAGCGCTATGGCTACACCTTC.

The chain carries TRBV12-5 and TRBJ1-5; 7 positions agree with TRBD1. This CDR3 has 16 residues. Looked up from germline, CDR1 is LGHNT and CDR2 is FRNRAP. Trimming took 3 bases from V and 9 from J; bases not matched to a gene: 14. The CDR3 DNA follows: TGTGCTAGTGGTTTTAGTGGACAGGAGCGGGTAGGGCCCCAGCATTTT. It encodes CASGFSGQERVGPQHF. Combining the CDR3 with reference TRBV12-5 and TRBJ1-5 gives the whole variable domain DARVTQTPRHKVTEMGQEVTMRCQPILGHNTVFWYRQTMMQGLELLAYFRNRAPLDDSGMPKDRFSAEMPDATLATLKIQPSEPRDSAVYFCASGFSGQERVGPQHFGDGTRLSIL.

In this sample, this clone turned up once. V and J are TRBV7-9 and TRBJ2-1, with TRBD2 matching 7 bases. Germline V gene lookup returns CDR1 SEHNR and CDR2 FQNEAQ (reference sequence). The CDR3 covers 17 residues. Trimming removed 5 bases from V and 4 bases from J; junction bases left unmatched: 14. DNA of the CDR3: TGTGCCAGCAGCGATGAACTGTGGCGGGAGAAGTACAATGAGCAGTTCTTC. Its protein product is CASSDELWREKYNEQFF.

The V gene is TRBV29-1, the J gene TRBJ2-3; 8 bases align to TRBD2. V was clipped by 3 bases and J by 0 bases; unmatched bases: 2. Germline V gene data show CDR1 as SQVTM and CDR2 as ANQGSEA. The CDR3 is made up of 14 amino acids. This CDR3 reads CSVDASGSTDTQYF. The CDR3 DNA reads as TGCAGCGTTGATGCTAGCGGGAGCACAGATACGCAGTATTTT.

The gene calls are TRBV6-6 and TRBJ1-5, with 9 bases identical to TRBD1. V trimming: 2 bases; J trimming: 6 bases; junction bases outside the gene matches: 2. Germline V gene sequence: CDR1 MNHNY, CDR2 SVGAGI (reference sequence). The CDR3 consists of 14 residues. CDR3 in DNA: TGTGCCAGCAGTTACACACAGGGGGCTCAGCCCCAGCATTTT. Amino acids: CASSYTQGAQPQHF.

V usage is TRBV12-3 or TRBV12-4 and J usage is TRBJ1-2, with D uncertain. This CDR3 is built from 13 residues. The V and J ends lost 1 base and 4 bases respectively, with 7 bases between them. CDR3 coding DNA: TGTGCCAGCAGTTTAGTATCCAGCTATGGCTACACCTTC. Its translation is CASSLVSSYGYTF.

The chain joins TRBV11-2 to TRBJ1-3; 10 bases are a match to TRBD1. The CDR3 sequence is 17 residues long. The V segment lost 4 bases and the J segment 5 bases; nucleotides outside the gene matches: 11. Germline CDR1 SGHAT, CDR2 FQNNGV. CDR3 bases: TGTGCCAGCAGCTCTCGAAGGGGGGGACAGGGGAGAAACACCATATATTTT. It translates to CASSSRRGGQGRNTIYF.

This sequence joins TRBV27 and TRBJ2-1; D is possibly TRBD1 (6 bases). Germline loops: CDR1 MNHEY, CDR2 SMNVEV (reference sequence). Trimming left V 7 bases short and J 3 bases short, with 10 bases between. There are 13 residues in the CDR3. This CDR3 is CASTRRGYNEQFF. The CDR3 bases are TGTGCCAGCACTCGCAGGGGCTACAATGAGCAGTTCTTC.

The J gene is TRBJ2-7, the V gene TRBV6-2 or TRBV6-3; TRBD1 matches 8 bases. CDR1 and CDR2 (germline): MNHEY, SVGEGT. V gave up 5 bases and J gave up 4 bases; unmatched junction bases: 10. The CDR3 runs 15 residues. CDR3 nucleotides: TGTGCCAGCAGTAAGCCCCGGACAGGGATGTACGAGCAGTACTTC. It is translated as CASSKPRTGMYEQYF.

This clone was observed once. The V call is TRBV29-1, the J call TRBJ1-1, with no clear D. The CDR3 runs 12 residues. V shed 5 bases and J shed 4 bases, with 11 bases lying between them. Looked up from germline, CDR1 is SQVTM and CDR2 is ANQGSEA. In DNA, the CDR3 is TGCAGCGTTATCCCGGGAGGCACTGAAGCTTTCTTT. Translation: CSVIPGGTEAFF. The full variable domain, rest sourced from reference TRBV29-1 and TRBJ1-1, is SAVISQKPSRDICQRGTSLTIQCQVDSQVTMMFWYRQQPGQSLTLIATANQGSEATYESGFVIDKFPISRPNLTFSTLTVSNMSPEDSSIYLCSVIPGGTEAFFGQGTRLTVV.

The V call is TRBV27, the J call TRBJ1-1; the match to TRBD1 covers 7 bases. The CDR3 extends over 19 amino acids. Germline lookup yields CDR1 MNHEY and CDR2 SMNVEV (reference sequence). J was trimmed by 2 bases and V by 1 base; bases with no gene match: 16. The CDR3 DNA reads as TGTGCCAGCAGTTTATTATCTCCAGGACAGAGGGGGCGAAACACTGAAGCTTTCTTT. Translating gives CASSLLSPGQRGRNTEAFF.

This clone was detected only once. The sample carries other DNA sequences with the same CDR3. V usage is TRBV3-1 (or the pseudogene TRBV3-2) and J usage is TRBJ2-7; D ambiguous. The CDR3 is 12 residues long. Deletions cut 0 bases from V and 2 bases from J, with 2 bases between. The V gene's germline CDR1 is LGHDT and CDR2 YNNKEL (reference sequence). CDR3 sequence (DNA): TGTGCCAGCAGCCAAGATACCTACGAGCAGTACTTC. Encoded protein: CASSQDTYEQYF.